One T cell receptor beta chain is described in this entry. Its antigen is still unknown. These data originate in a study of T-cell reconstitution after alpha-beta-depleted transplantation in children. Preparation of the TCRbeta library was carried out with unique molecular identifiers. TCRdb fed the PCR reads into MiXCR, producing one record per CDR3 protein. Of approximately 980,000 distinct CDR3 sequences listed, about 30% are singletons. V lost 7 bases and J lost 9, with 8 bases in between. The CDR3 loop spans 10 amino acids. Looked up from germline, CDR1 is SGHTS and CDR2 is YDEGEE. Study conclusions and caveats: About two months after transplant, alpha-beta T cells reportedly came from several hundred expanded graft clones. Recipient T cells and thymic progenitors that survived gave rise to the high TCRbeta diversity observed at day 60 in some patients. When one year had passed after transplant, most T-cell counts and diversity came from newly produced T cells.

This sequence joins TRBV5-8 and TRBJ1-5; no clear D gene. The sequence was collected from a boy younger than two who had a stem cell transplant for SCID, so the T cells may come from the graft donor. The sample consisted of PBMCs, mostly from graft donor cells, taken 360 days after TCRalphabeta/CD19-depleted stem cell transplant. CDR3 in DNA: TGTGCCAGCGCCCTGGGGCCCCAGCATTTT. Translation: CASALGPQHF.